The entry below gives a single T cell receptor beta chain sequence along with its context. The antigen is undetermined. A second PCR of 7 to 11 cycles used a sample-barcoded 5' primer and a J-beta primer mix. From each sample, at least 2.5 million paired-end reads containing CDR3 were obtained. One entry per CDR3 protein, called by TCRdb with MiXCR from the 5' RACE reads. This sample has over 700,000 distinct CDR3 sequences; 53% occur once, and the top ten carry roughly two fifths. These data originate in a study of blood T cells in healthy people across ages. Background on the study: Capturing about one barcoded beta molecule per two T cells was achieved by template switching.

Points from the study as a whole: Donors of long life had a larger count of naive CD4+ cells and greater diversity than aged donors.

This CDR3 is 17 amino acids long. The clonotype originates from a man aged 80 or over in good health. The sample consisted of blood. The chain couples TRBV21-1 to TRBJ2-3; the D call of TRBD2 is as the table states it, not checked on the DNA. TRBV21-1 is a listed pseudogene. The CDR3 DNA is TGTGCCAGCAGCACCCGACCGGGACTAGCGGACACAGATACGCAGTATTTT. Protein product: CASSTRPGLADTDTQYF.